This T cell receptor beta chain derives from a study of cytomegalovirus exposure and HLA in healthy donors. Study-level background: The approximately 710 first-cohort repertoires and the 95 to 150 validation repertoires shared the same platform, a later analysis reported. Study observations and caveats: Researchers reported that a few CMV-associated chains were confirmed in vitro as CMV antigen-specific. The tendency of first-cohort TCR clusters to co-occur in the roughly 130 validation repertoires emerged from a later analysis.

A word on this clone: Its specificity is unknown.

Libraries were prepared by immunoSEQ multiplex PCR; TCRdb keeps only in-frame clonotypes and omits some of them. The sample has some 240,000 clones; approximately 86% are singletons. Germline CDR1 and CDR2: MNHNY and SVGAGI (reference sequence). The V gene lost 2 bases and the J gene lost 5 bases, with 6 bases spanning the gap. The CDR3 loop spans 12 amino acids. Sequencing was carried out using PBMCs. The V and J genes are TRBV6-6 and TRBJ1-1; D ambiguous. The sequence came from a woman younger than 45 in good health and CMV-seropositive. In DNA, the CDR3 is TGTGCCAGCAGTTACGGGGAGACTGAAGCTTTCTTT. Its translation is CASSYGETEAFF.